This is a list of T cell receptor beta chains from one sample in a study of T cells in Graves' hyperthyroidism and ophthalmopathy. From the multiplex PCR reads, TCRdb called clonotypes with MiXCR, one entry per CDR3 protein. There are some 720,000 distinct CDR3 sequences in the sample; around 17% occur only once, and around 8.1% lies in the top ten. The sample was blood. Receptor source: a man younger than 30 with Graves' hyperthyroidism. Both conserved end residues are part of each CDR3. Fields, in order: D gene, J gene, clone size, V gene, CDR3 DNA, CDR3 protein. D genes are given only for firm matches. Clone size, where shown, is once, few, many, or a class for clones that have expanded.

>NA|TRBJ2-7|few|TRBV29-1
TGCAGCGTTGAGTCCGGGGGTGTCCCCTACGAGCAGTACTTC
CSVESGGVPYEQYF
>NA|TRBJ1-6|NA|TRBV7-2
TGTGCCAGCAGCTTAGAAACGCAGTATAATTCACCCCTCCACTTT
CASSLETQYNSPLHF
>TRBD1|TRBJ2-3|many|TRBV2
TGTGCCAGCAGTCTCCGGGACAGGACCCCAGATACGCAGTATTTT
CASSLRDRTPDTQYF
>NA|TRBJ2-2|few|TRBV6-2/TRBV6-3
TGTGCCAGCAGTTACACCCCACAGAACACCGGGGAGCTGTTTTTT
CASSYTPQNTGELFF
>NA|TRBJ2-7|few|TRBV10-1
TGCGCCAGCACCCGGGACCCCACCGACGAGCAGTACTTC
CASTRDPTDEQYF
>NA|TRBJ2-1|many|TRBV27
TGTGCCAGCAGTTCCCCCCGCGGGAACTACTCCTACAATGAGCAGTTCTTC
CASSSPRGNYSYNEQFF
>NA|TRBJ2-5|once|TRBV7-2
TGTGCCAGCAGACTACAGGGAATTGGGTCAGAGACCCAGTACTTC
CASRLQGIGSETQYF
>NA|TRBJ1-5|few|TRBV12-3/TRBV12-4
TGTGCCAGCAGTTCCCCTTTTCAGCCCCAGCATTTT
CASSSPFQPQHF
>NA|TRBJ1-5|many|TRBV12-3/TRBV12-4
TGTGCCAGCAGTTTACCCTTAAATCAGCCCCAGCATTTT
CASSLPLNQPQHF
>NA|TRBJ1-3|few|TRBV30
TGTGCCTGGAGTGTATCCGGGCCTGGAAACACCATATATTTT
CAWSVSGPGNTIYF
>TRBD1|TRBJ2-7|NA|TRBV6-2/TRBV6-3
TGTGCCAGCAGTTTCTCGACAGGGTACGAGCAGTACTTC
CASSFSTGYEQYF
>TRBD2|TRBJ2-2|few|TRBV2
TGTGCCAGCAGTCCGACTAGCGGGAGACGAGGAGGGGAGCTGTTTTTT
CASSPTSGRRGGELFF